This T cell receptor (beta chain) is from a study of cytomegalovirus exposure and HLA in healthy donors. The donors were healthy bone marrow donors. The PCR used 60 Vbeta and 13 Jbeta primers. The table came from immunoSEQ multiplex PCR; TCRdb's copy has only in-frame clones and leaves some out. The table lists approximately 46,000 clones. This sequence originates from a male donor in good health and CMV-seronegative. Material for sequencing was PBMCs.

The CDR3 coding sequence is TGTGCCAGCAGCGTCGGGACAGGGTGGGAGACCCAGTACTTC. It yields the protein CASSVGTGWETQYF. The V and J genes are TRBV9 and TRBJ2-5; 9 nucleotides match TRBD1. The V segment lost 2 bases and the J segment 5 bases; nucleotides outside the gene matches: 4. Germline CDR1 and CDR2: SGDLS and YYNGEE. CDR3 size: 14 residues. The whole variable domain, remainder taken from reference TRBV9 and TRBJ2-5, is DSGVTQTPKHLITATGQRVTLRCSPRSGDLSVYWYQQSLDQGLQFLIQYYNGEERAKGNILERFSAQQFPDLHSELNLSSLELGDSALYFCASSVGTGWETQYFGPGTRLLVL.